This T cell receptor (beta chain) originates from a study of response to subunit inactivated influenza vaccine. Study-level points and caveats: With each seasonal influenza vaccination, the authors suggested, few new T cells are recruited.

Many counts were recorded for this clonotype. Its antigen is unidentified. Each CDR3 protein gets one entry after TCRdb re-called the RT-PCR reads with MiXCR. The sample has around 530,000 distinct CDR3 sequences, approximately 12% seen once. The CDR3 contains 15 residues. The ends were cut back, 2 bases at V and 4 bases at J, with 12 bases in the middle. Germline V gene data show CDR1 as MNHEY and CDR2 as SMNVEV (reference sequence). The TCR was taken from a man aged 45-60 years who received an inactivated influenza vaccine. The chain joins TRBV27 to TRBJ1-5; D is possibly TRBD1 (5 bases). The source material was PBMCs from blood, sampled on the day of vaccination. CDR3 DNA sequence: TGTGCCAGCAGTTTAACTCGGGGGGGAAATCAGCCCCAGCATTTT. It encodes CASSLTRGGNQPQHF.